The entry below gives a single TCR beta chain sequence along with its context. No cognate antigen has been identified for it. Base-call qualities are not available, and no considerably larger clone is one nucleotide away. CDR1 and CDR2 are read off the germline V gene as KGHSH and LQKENI. After removal of 6 bases from V and 1 base from J, the junction retains 4 bases not matched to a gene. The CDR3 has 14 amino acids, counting the end cysteine and phenylalanine. The only DNA kept is the CDR3, 42 bases in frame from the first base. The data were taken from a study of cytomegalovirus exposure and HLA in healthy donors (dated 2017 in TCRdb). About the full investigation: An earlier analysis of several hundred of the donors reported over 250 Gb of sequence data and 117 million unique TCR beta sequences obtained from about 180 million T cells. Because of strong linkage in the cohort, roughly 5 DR-DQ haplotypes were treated as single units for association and clustering. HLA typing covered class I and class II loci at four-digit resolution. An early release covering roughly 640 HLA-typed donors comprised 300 to 350 gigabases of sequencing data and around 80 million unique TCR sequences. The later analysis used no new phenotypic data to find candidate immune exposures, relying instead on TCR beta sequences and their occurrence across donors. Among about 360 genotyped donors of the cohort, an average of approximately 230,000 unique TCR beta nucleotide sequences were sequenced per donor, around 18% of them non-productive. Every discovery cohort repertoire had been produced on one sequencing platform. Among the roughly 400 genotyped donors, roughly 80% belonged to the genetic ancestry cluster associated with self-reported Caucasian donors. The aim of the study was to test whether cataloging public T cell receptors could identify signatures of past pathogen exposure. Along with the approximately 620-subject first cohort, a separate validation cohort of over a hundred different subjects was used. An earlier analysis of about 600 of the donors used high-throughput TCR beta sequencing to judge whether each TCR beta V gene segment behaved as functional or pseudogenic. The study profiled the T cell repertoires of fewer than 850 subjects by immunosequencing and related them to cytomegalovirus serostatus. Donor age, sex, ethnicity and CMV serostatus were compiled together with the repertoire data. A later genetic analysis took genome-wide SNP genotypes for about 55% of the roughly 670 donors and used that subset as a discovery cohort. Typing coverage varied by locus: roughly 620-640 donors for A, B, C, DRB1 and DQB1; approximately 560 for DQA1; over 600 for DPA1; 450 to 480 for DPB1. A later analysis re-analyzed previously published TCR beta repertoires from 666 donors and added high-resolution HLA genotyping to study TCR occurrence patterns. To predict cytomegalovirus infection status, the study combined high-throughput TCR immunosequencing, statistical association of individual TCRs with disease status, and machine learning.

Broad study findings and their caveats: The presence/absence analyses assumed that sequencing depth was roughly uniform across donors, and that assumption may not be true. This cohort had only TCR beta chains sequenced, and the lack of alpha or paired-chain data limited which features could be detected. Because counts were too low, roughly 18 rarely observed V segments, including chromosome 9 orphons, were left out of the earlier analysis of 587 of the donors. A further reported finding was that TCR beta sequences accurately predicted the HLA-A and HLA-B alleles for most subjects in the first cohort. The 87-base-pair reads could not distinguish some IMGT-functional V segments, including TRBV6-2 and TRBV6-3, so those segments were excluded. Several of the top co-occurrence clusters appeared to be linked to parvovirus B19, influenza, CMV and Epstein-Barr virus, according to a later analysis. Linkage disequilibrium might explain the correlated functional status among segregating V segments, but an unknown experimental factor could not be excluded. V-gene and J-gene trimming of TCR beta chains was associated with a missense DCLRE1C variant in a later genetic analysis, and the association was replicated in an independent cohort. A later genetic analysis reported fewer N-insertions in productive TCRs among donors in an Asian-associated ancestry cluster than the approximately 700-donor mean. The authors suggested that the approach could potentially be generalized to other disease states and immunological phenotypes. Cytomegalovirus status was reported to be diagnosed by the classifier with high specificity and sensitivity in both the original and validation cohorts. When HLA alleles, especially DR and DQ, strongly co-occurred, attributing TCR associations to individual alleles was difficult. A few of the identified cytomegalovirus-associated TCR beta chains were confirmed in vitro to be specific for cytomegalovirus antigens. At a false discovery rate of 0.05, a later analysis linked approximately 18,000 TCR beta sequences to specific HLA alleles. The study gave a list of 150 to 200 TCR beta chains associated with cytomegalovirus. In a later analysis, the rate of TCR association differed among HLA loci, with DRB1 alleles having the most associated TCRs and HLA-C alleles having the fewest. The only immune exposure information available for the cohort was CMV serostatus. An earlier analysis of around 500 of the donors showed that most TCR beta V segments appeared in productive rearrangements either about 90% or about 30% of the time, which broadly matched IMGT annotations. The sequencing pipeline was judged likely to have produced a cluster of highly shared sequence variants as a technical artifact. In a later analysis, HLA-associated TCR beta chains showed more clonal expansion and lower generation probabilities than non-associated chains that were equally common. According to a later analysis, most CMV-associated TCR beta chains appeared to be HLA-restricted, and the HLA associations seemed to be driven largely by CMV exposure. Because some donors lacked HLA typing at each locus, the association tests relied only on the typed subset. Most TCR sequences were seen in very few donors, while some public TCRs were found in many individuals.

In total, more than 500 healthy bone marrow donors made up the cohort. All cohort members were sampled while nominally healthy, although unrecorded immune exposures were likely present. The donor was CMV seronegative and was included in the group of over 300 seronegative cohort members. Each donor provided a peripheral blood sample, and peripheral blood mononuclear cells were used for TCR beta sequencing. Genomic DNA was extracted from the blood cell samples with the Qiagen DNeasy Blood Extraction Kit. Preparation of the library involved the immunoSEQ multiplex PCR assay. The multiplex PCR relied on a mix of 60 forward primers for TCR Vbeta segments and 13 reverse primers for TCR Jbeta segments. The CDR3 region of rearranged TCR beta genes was amplified from genomic DNA with a multiplex PCR assay. Amplified TCR beta libraries were sequenced as 87-base-pair reads on the Illumina HiSeq System. Turning to the authors' computational methods: In a later analysis, approximately 74 million unique TCR beta chains were counted across the roughly 610 repertoires, and roughly 11 million of these chains were shared by at least two donors. Raw reads were error-corrected and collapsed into unique sequences with a nearest-neighbor algorithm that merged closely related sequences to remove PCR and sequencing errors. Alignment of CDR3 sequences to IMGT reference sequences was used to assign V, D and J gene segments. For a sequence to be retained, a match of at least six nucleotides to both a V gene segment and a J gene segment was required. A rearrangement counted as productive if the CDR3 had no stop codons and remained in frame with V and J, and every other rearrangement counted as non-productive. Following IMGT convention, CDR3 was defined as the stretch from the second conserved V-encoded cysteine up to the conserved J-encoded phenylalanine. The earlier analysis of some 540 of the donors excluded any sequence lacking an unambiguous match to a single V gene segment. In an earlier analysis of a few hundred of the donors, V segments were called functional above 56.7% productive rearrangements and were called segregating when the between-donor standard deviation exceeded 5%. A statistical classification framework was built for diagnosing cytomegalovirus status from the catalog of TCR beta chain sequences. V and J gene assignment, in a later analysis, came from comparing TCR nucleotide sequences with IMGT/GENE-DB human TR gene sequences. The TCRdist pipeline was used in a later analysis to assign CDR3 sequences and most-parsimonious VDJ recombination scenarios. In a later analysis, each TCR beta chain was defined by its CDR3 amino acid sequence together with its V-gene family, and reads without a unique V-gene family were excluded. In a later analysis, a few hundred highly shared, low-generation-probability nucleotide sequences were removed to address suspected cross-contamination and a sequencing artifact. A later analysis calculated a clonal expansion index for each public chain from normalized within-repertoire ranks of inferred template counts. A later analysis computed generation probabilities with a VDJ recombination model fitted to out-of-frame rearrangements, and checked the results against IGoR. In a later analysis, hypergeometric tests were used to score TCR-TCR, TCR-HLA and TCR-CMV co-occurrence, with a repertoire-size bias correction applied to TCR pairs. False discovery rates were estimated in a later analysis by permuting HLA or CMV assignments 20 times. In a later analysis, co-occurring TCRs were grouped with DBSCAN, and TCRdist sequence similarity was added when clustering was performed within HLA-allele-positive subsets. Repertoires with fewer than 30,000 or more than 120,000 public chains were left out of co-occurrence clustering, as were roughly five repertoires with anomalous nucleotide sharing. The source is immuneACCESS, and TCRdb retained only in-frame sequences with V and J called. Part of the clones is not carried over; for the studies checked, unresolved V genes explain less than half of this, and the remainder is unexplained. The D gene and trimming were derived from the DNA, and the V and J assignments and clone size from that table. The sample includes a few hundred thousand clones, with approximately 80% observed a single time. In total, the top ten clones hold about a sixth of the sample.

This receptor was identified in a middle-aged man in good health and CMV-seronegative. In this chain, TRBV18 is recombined with TRBJ2-7; 9 nucleotides in the junction match TRBD1. What was sequenced was PBMCs. The nucleotide sequence is TGTGCCAGCTCCCCGGGACAGGGATCCTACGAGCAGTACTTC. Protein translation: CASSPGQGSYEQYF.